This TCR beta chain was retrieved from a study of patients and donors after allogeneic stem cell transplantation (dated by TCRdb to about 2020). For this chain, trimming is 4 bases at the V end and 5 bases at the J end, and the number of junction bases without a gene match is 7. Inclusive of the bounding cysteine and phenylalanine, the CDR3 is 14 residues long. The only DNA kept is the CDR3, 42 bases in frame from the first base. In the germline V gene, CDR1 corresponds to SGHDT and CDR2 to YYEEEE. This clonotype was picked up many times. The clone's antigen remains unknown. No qualities accompany the bases; no much larger clone lies one base away. The library was made by RT-PCR. Reads for this sample came from a NextSeq 550. The public reads were run again by TCRdb, first through fastp at Q25 and then through MiXCR, and only productive beta chains were kept. Rows with a matching CDR3 protein are joined into one entry that keeps the most common DNA and genes. This sample gives more than 150,000 distinct CDR3 sequences in total; approximately 22% of them show up just once. Of the sample, roughly 26% is held by the ten largest clones.

The clonotype was recovered from a human donor who was either an allogeneic HSCT recipient or a stem cell or donor lymphocyte infusion donor (not recorded which). It is not recorded whose cells these are; they may come from a transplant donor. The sample comprised blood, either unsorted or a sorted T cell fraction (not recorded which). Rearrangement joined TRBV5-6 to TRBJ2-7, with 9 bases in between that match TRBD1. The sequenced DNA: TGTGCCAGCAGCATCCGGGACAGGGTCAACGAGCAGTACTTC. Translation gives CASSIRDRVNEQYF.